A single T cell receptor beta chain is shown here with its context. The antigen remains unidentified. The data are from a study of T cell responses to AZD1222 COVID-19 vaccine. Study results and caveats: White British people made up most donors, females outnumbered males, and clonal diversity was possibly underestimated.

Method: immunoSEQ multiplex PCR; TCRdb's copy keeps in-frame clones and lacks some. The sample contains approximately 140,000 clones, about 92% of which appear only once. This clonotype was sampled from an adult in good health. The source was peripheral blood, collected on day 0 of AZD1222 vaccination.

The CDR3 nucleotides are TGTGCCAGCAGCTGGTTGACAGAAGCTTTCTTT. Its protein product is CASSWLTEAFF. The chain combines TRBV5-6 with TRBJ1-1, with unresolved D. This CDR3 region has 11 residues. Germline CDR1 is SGHDT and CDR2 is YYEEEE. Trimming pared 3 bases from V and 8 bases from J, leaving 8 bases between.